The rows below give T cell receptor beta chains drawn from one sample of a study of blood T cell repertoires in COVID-19. Measured with immunoSEQ multiplex PCR; TCRdb has only the in-frame clones, and not every one. In the table there are approximately 250,000 clones, about nine tenths of which are singletons. The sample taken for sequencing was peripheral blood. The receptors were sampled from a woman aged 55-69 years who had recovered from COVID-19. CDR3s include the opening cysteine and the closing phenylalanine or tryptophan.

CASSGDSNSPLHF 13 TRBJ1-6 TRBV19
CASTLQGNNSPLHF 14 TRBJ1-6 TRBV19
CASGQQWTGGNTGELFF 17 TRBJ2-2 TRBV12-5
CTSSQDGRGGRETQYF 16 TRBJ2-5 TRBV1
CASSPVFSGGADTQYF 16 TRBJ2-3 TRBV5-1
CASSAPRGVEAFF 13 TRBJ1-1 TRBV7-9
CASSFLGQPQHF 12 TRBJ1-5 TRBV11-2
CASIPGSAGSLAYEQYF 17 TRBJ2-7 TRBV7-9
CASSLKGVTIYF 12 TRBJ1-3 TRBV7-3
CATSDPRDSLEKLFF 15 TRBJ1-4 TRBV24-1
CASSIRGHGSYEQYF 15 TRBJ2-7 TRBV19
CASSLEGARRLSYGYTF 17 TRBJ1-2 TRBV7-2
CASSIPGGGEQYF 13 TRBJ2-7 TRBV19
CASSTVGQGDTEAFF 15 TRBJ1-1 TRBV19
CASSLALRSRIAEELFF 17 TRBJ2-2 TRBV7-9
CASRSTAHYGYTF 13 TRBJ1-2 TRBV5-1
CASIRGGGRYTGELFF 16 TRBJ2-2 TRBV28
CASSSRDRGQTEAFF 15 TRBJ1-1 TRBV5-1
CASSQEGSGLLEQYF 15 TRBJ2-7 TRBV4-2
CASSRDGGGYNEQFF 15 TRBJ2-1 TRBV7-9
CASSQASGGLSSYNEQFF 18 TRBJ2-1 TRBV4-3
CAGEDRGNSYEQYF 14 TRBJ2-7 TRBV6-5
CASSPSGTGRYEQYF 15 TRBJ2-7 TRBV7-9
CARGTGNTGELFF 13 TRBJ2-2 TRBV5-3
CASHWSAGVQQYF 13 TRBJ2-7 TRBV7-2
CASSTSVNLNQPQHF 15 TRBJ1-5 TRBV19
CASSLGQGLNNEQFF 15 TRBJ2-1 TRBV5-1
CASSLAVGVKHSPLHF 16 TRBJ1-6 TRBV5-1
CSVAGGLTNYGYTF 14 TRBJ1-2 TRBV29-1
CASSRAGASGSYEQYF 16 TRBJ2-7 TRBV7-8
CASSHPRTGKTEAFF 15 TRBJ1-1 TRBV14
CASNTYRDSNQPQHF 15 TRBJ1-5 TRBV6-5
CASNPRGGGYEQYF 14 TRBJ2-7 TRBV19
CASSNRGAYEQYF 13 TRBJ2-7 TRBV13
CASSRGQDFRAQHF 14 TRBJ1-5 TRBV28